Listed below are T cell receptor beta chains from one sample, sequenced in a study of blood T cell repertoires in COVID-19. Some clones are missing from TCRdb's copy, which holds only in-frame ones; the method was immunoSEQ multiplex PCR. The sample contains roughly 150,000 clones, around nine tenths of which appear only once. The sequencing input was peripheral blood. Receptors originate from a human donor in a cohort sampled during active COVID-19. CDR3s include the opening cysteine and the closing phenylalanine or tryptophan. A D gene is named only where the DNA matches it firmly. Clone sizes are given selectively: once, few, many, or a class where the clone is expanded.

TRBJ2-7 NA TRBV21-1 NA CASINRGIVSYEQYF TGTGCCAGCATCAACAGGGGGATAGTATCCTACGAGCAGTACTTC
TRBJ2-1 NA TRBV2 NA CASSAGSGDEQFF TGTGCCAGCAGTGCGGGTAGCGGTGATGAGCAGTTCTTC
TRBJ2-7 NA TRBV2 TRBD1 CASRRTGHYEQYF TGTGCCAGCAGGAGGACAGGCCACTACGAGCAGTACTTC
TRBJ1-5 once TRBV6-2/TRBV6-3 NA CASSHTWGGDQPQHF TGTGCCAGCAGCCATACCTGGGGGGGCGATCAGCCCCAGCATTTT
TRBJ1-2 NA TRBV10-2 NA CASRIRPFRGGYTF TGCGCCAGCAGGATTCGTCCGTTTCGCGGTGGCTACACCTTC
TRBJ2-1 NA TRBV25-1 NA CASSDADTDNEQFF TGTGCCAGCAGTGACGCGGACACTGACAATGAGCAGTTCTTC
TRBJ2-1 NA TRBV30 TRBD2 CAWSIAGGGDNEQFF TGTGCCTGGAGTATAGCGGGAGGAGGTGATAATGAGCAGTTCTTC
TRBJ2-1 NA TRBV3-1/TRBV3-2 NA CASSQDAGNYNEQFF TGTGCCAGCAGCCAAGATGCCGGGAACTACAATGAGCAGTTCTTC
TRBJ1-2 few TRBV27 TRBD1 CASSRTGENYGYTF TGTGCCAGCAGCCGAACAGGGGAGAACTATGGCTACACCTTC
TRBJ1-2 once TRBV3-1/TRBV3-2 NA CASSQAGGQQNGGYTF TGTGCCAGCAGCCAAGCGGGGGGGCAACAAAACGGTGGCTACACCTTC
TRBJ1-2 NA TRBV27 NA CASSFHRQAGYTF TGTGCCAGCAGTTTCCATCGACAGGCCGGCTACACCTTC
TRBJ2-7 many TRBV29-1 NA CSVELVDEQYF TGCAGCGTTGAACTAGTTGACGAGCAGTACTTC
TRBJ1-1 NA TRBV29-1 NA CSVPGQTNTEAFF TGCAGCGTGCCCGGACAGACCAACACTGAAGCTTTCTTT
TRBJ1-1 NA TRBV7-9 TRBD1 CASSLTGSTEAFF TGTGCCAGCAGCTTGACAGGGTCCACTGAAGCTTTCTTT
TRBJ1-1 once TRBV18 TRBD1 CASSYKSGGLDTEAFF TGTGCCAGCTCTTACAAATCAGGGGGTCTTGACACTGAAGCTTTCTTT
TRBJ2-2 few TRBV29-1 TRBD1 CSVEDRVGTGMPGELFF TGCAGCGTTGAAGATAGGGTGGGGACAGGGATGCCCGGGGAGCTGTTTTTT
TRBJ1-6 NA TRBV27 NA CAGRGAGDNSPLHF TGTGCCGGGAGGGGGGCTGGGGATAATTCACCCCTCCACTTT
TRBJ1-5 NA TRBV28 NA CASSAGYQPQHF TGTGCCAGCAGTGCCGGGTATCAGCCCCAGCATTTT
TRBJ2-4 NA TRBV13 NA CASSLGTGYQNIQYF TGTGCCAGCAGCTTAGGGACAGGCTACCAAAACATTCAGTACTTC
TRBJ1-2 NA TRBV30 NA CAWRDGGGSNGYTF TGTGCCTGGAGGGACGGGGGGGGATCGAATGGCTACACCTTC
TRBJ1-1 NA TRBV11-3 NA CASSSEASEAFF TGTGCCAGCAGTTCCGAGGCGTCTGAAGCTTTCTTT
TRBJ1-4 NA TRBV30 NA CAWSVQGLGEKLFF TGTGCCTGGAGTGTGCAGGGTTTGGGTGAAAAACTGTTTTTT
TRBJ1-3 once TRBV18 NA CASSPVDSGNTIYF TGTGCCAGCTCACCCGTAGACTCTGGAAACACCATATATTTT
TRBJ2-7 once TRBV28 TRBD2 CASSKGGLAGFRTGEQYF TGTGCCAGCAGTAAGGGAGGACTAGCGGGATTCAGAACTGGCGAGCAGTACTTC
TRBJ1-2 once TRBV10-3 TRBD1 CAISDPTGVGGYTF TGTGCCATCAGTGACCCGACAGGGGTGGGTGGCTACACCTTC
TRBJ2-1 few TRBV3-1/TRBV3-2 TRBD2 CASSLTAGGSDEQFF TGTGCCAGCAGCCTAACTGCGGGGGGGTCGGATGAGCAGTTCTTC
TRBJ2-6 once TRBV11-3 TRBD1 CASSPAGTGYSGANVLTF TGTGCCAGCAGCCCTGCCGGGACAGGCTACTCTGGGGCCAACGTCCTGACTTTC
TRBJ2-7 NA TRBV12-3/TRBV12-4 NA CASTHDSSYEQYF TGTGCCAGCACCCACGACAGTTCCTACGAGCAGTACTTC
TRBJ2-2 NA TRBV7-2 TRBD1 CASSPQGTGKAGELFF TGTGCCAGCAGCCCCCAGGGGACAGGGAAGGCCGGGGAGCTGTTTTTT
TRBJ1-1 few TRBV6-6 NA CASSRGPDTEAFF TGTGCCAGCAGCAGGGGCCCAGACACTGAAGCTTTCTTT
TRBJ2-3 NA TRBV30 NA CAWSAAGPDTQYF TGTGCCTGGAGTGCCGCGGGCCCAGATACGCAGTATTTT
TRBJ2-1 NA TRBV10-2 TRBD2 CASSESGPREAYNEQFF TGCGCCAGCAGTGAGTCTGGCCCGCGGGAGGCCTACAATGAGCAGTTCTTC
TRBJ1-2 few TRBV19 NA CASSMRTDLNYGYTF TGTGCCAGTAGTATGAGGACAGATCTTAACTATGGCTACACCTTC
TRBJ1-1 few TRBV6-5 NA CASSYGAGNTEAFF TGTGCCAGCAGTTACGGGGCTGGGAACACTGAAGCTTTCTTT
TRBJ1-5 once TRBV7-2 NA CASSYNSNQPQHF TGTGCCAGCAGTTACAATAGCAATCAGCCCCAGCATTTT
TRBJ2-7 NA TRBV10-2 NA CASGHPYEQYF TGCGCCAGTGGACACCCCTACGAGCAGTACTTC
TRBJ1-5 NA TRBV7-8 NA CASSQSTSSNQPQHF TGTGCCAGCAGCCAGTCCACAAGTTCCAATCAGCCCCAGCATTTT
TRBJ1-1 NA TRBV6-5 NA CASRQGSTEAFF TGTGCCAGCAGACAGGGCAGCACTGAAGCTTTCTTT
TRBJ1-2 NA TRBV30 TRBD1 CAWSVFQGVNYGYTF TGTGCCTGGAGTGTCTTTCAGGGGGTCAACTATGGCTACACCTTC
TRBJ2-7 NA TRBV27 NA CASAGPRDEQYF TGTGCCAGCGCGGGACCTAGGGACGAGCAGTACTTC
TRBJ1-2 NA TRBV2 NA CASNEDSTANYGYTF TGTGCCAGCAATGAGGACAGCACGGCTAACTATGGCTACACCTTC
TRBJ1-1 NA TRBV5-4 TRBD1 CASSSNRGYTEAFF TGTGCCAGCAGCTCCAACAGGGGGTACACTGAAGCTTTCTTT
TRBJ2-7 NA TRBV6-2/TRBV6-3 NA CASSPRLGAEVYEQYF TGTGCCAGCAGCCCTCGACTGGGAGCGGAGGTTTACGAGCAGTACTTC
TRBJ2-7 NA TRBV6-5 NA CASSSPGYEQYF TGTGCCAGCAGTTCTCCGGGGTACGAGCAGTACTTC
TRBJ2-7 once TRBV7-2 NA CASSITGGQPSEQYF TGTGCCAGCAGCATCACCGGGGGACAGCCTTCCGAGCAGTACTTC
TRBJ2-5 few TRBV9 NA CASSPLGLQETQYF TGTGCCAGCAGCCCCTTGGGGCTCCAAGAGACCCAGTACTTC
TRBJ2-3 NA TRBV3-1/TRBV3-2 NA CASSQGVGAKDTQYF TGTGCCAGCAGCCAAGGGGTGGGAGCGAAAGATACGCAGTATTTT
TRBJ1-3 NA TRBV21-1 NA CASSNFGDSSGNTIYF TGTGCCAGCAGCAATTTCGGGGACAGCTCTGGAAACACCATATATTTT
TRBJ1-2 NA TRBV10-3 TRBD1 CAISEGQGAANYGYTF TGTGCCATCAGCGAAGGCCAGGGGGCCGCTAACTATGGCTACACCTTC